One and the same sample provided the 6 T cell receptor beta chains below, sequenced in a study of naive and memory T cell subsets. An equimolar mix of two oligonucleotides served as the beta constant-region primer for TRBC1 and TRBC2. Ligated cDNA was amplified by four rounds of PCR with nested alpha and beta constant-region primers and SP2. TCRdb reanalysed the UMI-ligation and nested PCR reads using MiXCR and keeps one entry per CDR3 protein. The repertoire consists of 95,000 to 150,000 distinct CDR3 sequences, with 36% occurring once and the leading ten covering approximately 0.9%. What was sequenced was central memory CD4+ T cells from blood. The receptors derive from a human donor in good health.

In this sample, this clonotype turned up a few times. CDR3 protein: CASSLYWTQSSGANVLTF. DNA of the CDR3: TGTGCCAGCAGTTTATACTGGACCCAAAGCTCTGGGGCCAACGTCCTGACTTTC. The chain joins TRBV12-3 or TRBV12-4 to TRBJ2-6; D call uncertain. The CDR3 loop spans 18 amino acids. The V end lost 2 bases, the J end lost 0 bases, and 14 bases lay between the germline ends.

The rearrangement links TRBV29-1 to TRBJ2-1, with D perhaps TRBD1 or TRBD2 (5 bases each). Trimming took off 4 bases at V and 9 bases at J, with 16 bases between the two ends. The V gene's germline CDR1 is SQVTM and CDR2 ANQGSEA. The CDR3 has 13 residues. The CDR3 DNA reads TGCAGCGTTGGAGGGGCGGACCACGGTGAGCAGTTCTTC. Encoded protein: CSVGGADHGEQFF.

The chain couples TRBV5-5 to TRBJ1-1, with D possibly TRBD1 on 5 matching bases. The V gene lost 0 bases and the J gene lost 5 bases, with 11 bases spanning the gap. The CDR3 spans 14 residues. In germline, CDR1 is SGHKS, CDR2 YYEKEE (reference sequence). CDR3 protein: CASSLGQRGTEAFF. The DNA for the CDR3 is TGTGCCAGCAGCTTGGGACAGAGAGGGACTGAAGCTTTCTTT.

This clonotype has a count of ten or more. The chain couples TRBV12-3 or TRBV12-4 to TRBJ2-1; D is unresolved. The V gene lost 3 bases and the J gene lost 6 bases, with 9 bases spanning the gap. This CDR3 spans 13 amino acids. CDR3 sequence: CASSLAMGNEQFF. DNA of the CDR3: TGTGCCAGCAGTTTGGCAATGGGCAATGAGCAGTTCTTC.

This chain uses TRBV5-5 with TRBJ2-1; TRBD2 aligns across 12 bases. Germline CDR1 SGHKS, CDR2 YYEKEE (reference sequence). V trimming: 4 bases; J trimming: 6 bases; junction bases outside the gene matches: 5. This CDR3 is 15 amino acids long. CDR3 sequence (DNA): TGTGCCAGCAGCCTAGCGGGAGGGCCTAGCAATGAGCAGTTCTTC. It yields the protein CASSLAGGPSNEQFF. Looking up the rest from reference TRBV5-5 and TRBJ2-1 gives the full variable domain: DAGVTQSPTHLIKTRGQQVTLRCSPISGHKSVSWYQQVLGQGPQFIFQYYEKEERGRGNFPDRFSARQFPNYSSELNVNALLLGDSALYLCASSLAGGPSNEQFFGPGTRLTVL.

The chain employs TRBV28 and TRBJ2-1; D is possibly TRBD1 (6 bases). The V gene's germline CDR1 is MDHEN and CDR2 SYDVKM. Trimming shortened V by 7 bases and J by 0 bases, and 16 bases separated the two germline ends. CDR3 length equals 16 residues. CDR3 DNA sequence: TGTGCCAGCAAATCCCCCGGGACAACCTCCTACAATGAGCAGTTCTTC. It specifies CASKSPGTTSYNEQFF.